The clone carrying this T cell receptor (beta chain) appeared once. This entry belongs to a study of blood T cell repertoires in COVID-19. Here immunoSEQ multiplex PCR was the method, and the copy in TCRdb shows in-frame clones only, minus some. The sample holds roughly 89,000 clones, 80% seen once. The CDR3 totals 14 residues. V was clipped by 3 bases and J by 6 bases; unmatched bases: 3. CDR1 and CDR2 (germline): KGHSH, LQKENI. Input material: peripheral blood. The receptor was isolated from a woman aged 65 to 85 with acute or convalescent COVID-19. The chain is built from TRBV18 and TRBJ1-5; the match to TRBD1 covers 9 bases. The CDR3 reads CASSPGQGGQPQHF. In DNA form, the CDR3 reads TGTGCCAGCTCACCGGGACAGGGTGGTCAGCCCCAGCATTTT.